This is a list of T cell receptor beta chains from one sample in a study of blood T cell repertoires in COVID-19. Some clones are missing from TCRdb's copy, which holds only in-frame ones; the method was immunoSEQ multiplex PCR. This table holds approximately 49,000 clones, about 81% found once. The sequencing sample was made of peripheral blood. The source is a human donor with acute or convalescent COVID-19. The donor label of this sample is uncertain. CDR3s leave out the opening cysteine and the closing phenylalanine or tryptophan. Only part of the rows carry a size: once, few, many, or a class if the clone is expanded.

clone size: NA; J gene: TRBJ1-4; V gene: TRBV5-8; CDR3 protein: ASSARGGEEKLF
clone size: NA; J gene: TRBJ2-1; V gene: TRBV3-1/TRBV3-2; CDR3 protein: ASSPRTSGLGGGPYNEQF
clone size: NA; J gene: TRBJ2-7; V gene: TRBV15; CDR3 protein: ATSPWASGAGEQY
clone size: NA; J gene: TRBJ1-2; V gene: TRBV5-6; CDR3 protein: ASSPFRALYGYT
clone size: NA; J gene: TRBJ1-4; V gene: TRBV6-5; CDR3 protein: ASTTPGEKLF
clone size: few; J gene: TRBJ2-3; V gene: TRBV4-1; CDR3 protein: ASSPLAGVGSTDTQY
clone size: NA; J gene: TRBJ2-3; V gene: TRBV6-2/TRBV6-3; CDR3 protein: ASSHPVADTQY
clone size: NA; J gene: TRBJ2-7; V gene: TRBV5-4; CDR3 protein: ASSFSTRQGEQY
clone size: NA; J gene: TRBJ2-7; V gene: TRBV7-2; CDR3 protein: ASSFAPGGKGEQY
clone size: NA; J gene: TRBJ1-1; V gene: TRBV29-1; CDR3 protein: SARQGADTEAF
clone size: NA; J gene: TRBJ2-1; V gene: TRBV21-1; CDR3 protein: ASSRRRLAGCDEQF
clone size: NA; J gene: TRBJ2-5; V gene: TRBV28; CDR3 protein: ASSPWGGDQETQY
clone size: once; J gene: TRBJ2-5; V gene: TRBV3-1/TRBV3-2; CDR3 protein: ASSHRTGGGETQY
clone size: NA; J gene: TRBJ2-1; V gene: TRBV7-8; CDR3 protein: ASSLALGLAGDNEQF
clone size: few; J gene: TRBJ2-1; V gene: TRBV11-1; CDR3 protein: ASSLAYLDEQF
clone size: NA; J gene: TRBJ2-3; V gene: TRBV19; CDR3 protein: ASSGTGTDTQY
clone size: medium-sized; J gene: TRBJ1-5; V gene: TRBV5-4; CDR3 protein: ASSTGTGQPQH
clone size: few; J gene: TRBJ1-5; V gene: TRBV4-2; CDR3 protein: ASSQEEGGHSNQPQH
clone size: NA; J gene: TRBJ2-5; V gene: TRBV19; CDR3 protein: ASSIRVGGETQY
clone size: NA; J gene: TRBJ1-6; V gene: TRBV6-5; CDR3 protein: ASTPLYNSPLH
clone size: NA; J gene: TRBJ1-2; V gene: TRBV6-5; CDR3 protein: ATVPTVTNYGYT
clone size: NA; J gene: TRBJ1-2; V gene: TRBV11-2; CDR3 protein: ASSFLGAKGYT
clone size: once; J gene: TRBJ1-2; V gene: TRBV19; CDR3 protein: ASIAGANYGYT
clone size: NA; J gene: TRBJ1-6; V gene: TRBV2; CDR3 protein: ASRTTSQLNSPLH
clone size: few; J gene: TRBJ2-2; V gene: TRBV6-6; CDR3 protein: ASSRQGTLAGNRRWGELF
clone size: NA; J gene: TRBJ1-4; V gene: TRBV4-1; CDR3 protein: ASSQPDRGNEKLF
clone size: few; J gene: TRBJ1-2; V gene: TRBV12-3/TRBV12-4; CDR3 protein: ASSLGQNYGYT
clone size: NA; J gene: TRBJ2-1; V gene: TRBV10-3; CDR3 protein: AISPWGSGGAGNEQF